The present entry profiles one T cell receptor (beta chain) with its context. In the 2 weeks before study entry, exposed participants met a COVID-19 case, which was PCR-confirmed or clinician-diagnosed. This sample is drawn from a study of blood T cell repertoires in COVID-19. For the study at large: Samples came from the United States, Italy and Spain, spanning acute and convalescent COVID-19. T cells, B-cell-depleted T cells, or PBMCs supplied cDNA or gDNA.

Assay used: immunoSEQ multiplex PCR; TCRdb lists only in-frame clones, some missing. The sample records 150,000 or so clones, 65% to 85% being singletons. The germline V gene has CDR1 KGHSH and CDR2 LQKENI. The CDR3 covers 13 residues. V was pared by 3 bases and J by 6 bases, with 11 bases between. This sequence originates from a man aged 70 or older who had been exposed to COVID-19. The rearrangement uses TRBV18 and TRBJ1-1; D ambiguous. The sample comprised PBMCs or T cells enriched from blood (not recorded which). The DNA of the CDR3 is TGTGCCAGCTCACCTCGAGACGGGGCTGAAGCTTTCTTT. The encoded protein is CASSPRDGAEAFF.